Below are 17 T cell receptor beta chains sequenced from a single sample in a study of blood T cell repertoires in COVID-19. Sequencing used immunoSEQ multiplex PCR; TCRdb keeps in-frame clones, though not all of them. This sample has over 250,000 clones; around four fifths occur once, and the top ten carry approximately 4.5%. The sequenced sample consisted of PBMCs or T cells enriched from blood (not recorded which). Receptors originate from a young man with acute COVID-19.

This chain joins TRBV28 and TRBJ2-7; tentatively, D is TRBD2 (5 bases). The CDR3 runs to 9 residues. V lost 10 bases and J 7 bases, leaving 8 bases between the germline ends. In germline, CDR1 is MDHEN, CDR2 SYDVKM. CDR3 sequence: CATTGEQYV. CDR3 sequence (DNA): TGTGCCACTACGGGGGAGCAGTACGTC.

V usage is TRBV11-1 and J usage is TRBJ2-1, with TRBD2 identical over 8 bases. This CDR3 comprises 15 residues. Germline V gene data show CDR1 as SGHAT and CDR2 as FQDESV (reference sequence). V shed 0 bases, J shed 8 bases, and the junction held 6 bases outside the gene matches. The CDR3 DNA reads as TGTGCCAGCAGCTTAGCAAGCGGGAGTAGGGATGAGCAGTTCTTC. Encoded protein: CASSLASGSRDEQFF. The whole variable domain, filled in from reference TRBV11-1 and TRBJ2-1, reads EAEVAQSPRYKITEKSQAVAFWCDPISGHATLYWYRQILGQGPELLVQFQDESVVDDSQLPKDRFSAERLKGVDSTLKIQPAELGDSAMYLCASSLASGSRDEQFFGPGTRLTVL.

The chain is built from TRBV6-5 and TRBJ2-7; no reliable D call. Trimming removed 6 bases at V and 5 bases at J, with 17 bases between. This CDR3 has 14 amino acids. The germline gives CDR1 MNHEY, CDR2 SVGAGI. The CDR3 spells CASRSNRVNHEQYV. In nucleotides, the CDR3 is TGTGCCAGCAGATCAAACCGGGTCAACCACGAGCAGTACGTC.

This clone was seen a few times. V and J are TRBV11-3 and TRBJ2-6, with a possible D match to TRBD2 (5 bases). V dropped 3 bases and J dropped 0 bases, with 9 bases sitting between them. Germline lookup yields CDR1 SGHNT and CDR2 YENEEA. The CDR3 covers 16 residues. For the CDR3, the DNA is TGTGCCAGCAGCTTCCTACGGGACTCTGGGGCCAACGTCCTGACTTTC. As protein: CASSFLRDSGANVLTF.

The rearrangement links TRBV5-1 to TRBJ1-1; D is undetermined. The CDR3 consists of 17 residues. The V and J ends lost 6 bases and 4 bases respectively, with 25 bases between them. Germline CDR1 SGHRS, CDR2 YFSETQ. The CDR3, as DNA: TGCGCCAGCACCTCGGGTCCAGGCCGCCCCGCGGGCACTGAAGCTTTCTTT. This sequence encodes CASTSGPGRPAGTEAFF.

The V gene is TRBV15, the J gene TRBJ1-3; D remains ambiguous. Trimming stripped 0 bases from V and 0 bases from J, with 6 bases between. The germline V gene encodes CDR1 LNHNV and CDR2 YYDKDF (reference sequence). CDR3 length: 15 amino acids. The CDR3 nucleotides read TGTGCCACCAGCAGAGAACTGATCTCTGGAAACACCATATATTTT. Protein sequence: CATSRELISGNTIYF.

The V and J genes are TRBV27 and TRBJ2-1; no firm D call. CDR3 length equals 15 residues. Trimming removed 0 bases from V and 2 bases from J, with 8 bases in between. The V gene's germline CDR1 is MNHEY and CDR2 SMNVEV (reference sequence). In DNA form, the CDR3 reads TGTGCCAGCAGTTTATCCAGATTGACCTACAATGAGCAGTTCTTC. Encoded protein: CASSLSRLTYNEQFF.

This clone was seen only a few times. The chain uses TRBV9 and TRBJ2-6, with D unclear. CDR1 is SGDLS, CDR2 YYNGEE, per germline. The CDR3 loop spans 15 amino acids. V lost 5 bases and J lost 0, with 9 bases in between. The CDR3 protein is CASSAQISGANVLTF. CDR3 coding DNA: TGTGCCAGCAGTGCACAGATCTCTGGGGCCAACGTCCTGACTTTC.

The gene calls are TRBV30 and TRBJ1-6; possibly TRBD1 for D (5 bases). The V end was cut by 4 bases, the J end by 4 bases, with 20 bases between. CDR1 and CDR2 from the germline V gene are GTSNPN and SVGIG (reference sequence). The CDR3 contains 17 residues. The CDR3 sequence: CAWTLQALRSYNSPLHF. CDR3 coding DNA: TGTGCCTGGACCCTACAGGCTCTAAGAAGTTATAATTCACCCCTCCACTTT. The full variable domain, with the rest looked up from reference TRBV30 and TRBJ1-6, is SQTIHQWPATLVQPVGSPLSLECTVEGTSNPNLYWYRQAAGRGLQLLFYSVGIGQISSEVPQNLSASRPQDRQFILSSKKLLLSDSGFYLCAWTLQALRSYNSPLHFGNGTRLTVT.

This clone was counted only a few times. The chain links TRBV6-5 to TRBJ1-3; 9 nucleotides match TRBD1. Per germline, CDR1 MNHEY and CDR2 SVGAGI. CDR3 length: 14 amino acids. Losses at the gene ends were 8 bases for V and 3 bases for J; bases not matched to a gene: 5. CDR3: CASFTGGSGNTIYF. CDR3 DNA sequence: TGTGCCAGCTTCACAGGGGGCAGTGGAAACACCATATATTTT.

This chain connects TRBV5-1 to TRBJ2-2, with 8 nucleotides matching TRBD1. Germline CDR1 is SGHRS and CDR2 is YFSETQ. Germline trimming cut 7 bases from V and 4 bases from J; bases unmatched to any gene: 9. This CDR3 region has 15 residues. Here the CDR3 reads CASFMPGTGTGELFF. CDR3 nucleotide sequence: TGCGCCAGCTTTATGCCCGGGACAGGCACCGGGGAGCTGTTTTTT. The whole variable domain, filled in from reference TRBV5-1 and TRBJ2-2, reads KAGVTQTPRYLIKTRGQQVTLSCSPISGHRSVSWYQQTPGQGLQFLFEYFSETQRNKGNFPGRFSGRQFSNSRSEMNVSTLELGDSALYLCASFMPGTGTGELFFGEGSRLTVL.

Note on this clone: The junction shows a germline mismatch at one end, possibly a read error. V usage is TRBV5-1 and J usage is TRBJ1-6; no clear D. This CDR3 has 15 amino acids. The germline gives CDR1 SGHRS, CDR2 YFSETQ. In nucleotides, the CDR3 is TGTGCCAGCAGCCTAGCAAGCTCCTATAATTCACCCCTCCACTTT. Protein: CASSLASSYNSPLHF.

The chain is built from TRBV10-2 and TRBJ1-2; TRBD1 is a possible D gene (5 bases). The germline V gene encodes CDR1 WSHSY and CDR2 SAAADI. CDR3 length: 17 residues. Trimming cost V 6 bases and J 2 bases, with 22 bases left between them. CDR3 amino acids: CASRGGGTRALNYGYTF. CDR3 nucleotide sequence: TGCGCCAGCAGGGGAGGCGGGACGCGAGCCCTAAACTATGGCTACACCTTC.

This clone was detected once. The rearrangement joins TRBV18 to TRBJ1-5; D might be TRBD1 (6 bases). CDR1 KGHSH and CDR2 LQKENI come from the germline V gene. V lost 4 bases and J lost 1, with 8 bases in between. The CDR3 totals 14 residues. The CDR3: CASSLGQSNQPQHF. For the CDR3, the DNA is TGTGCCAGCTCACTCGGACAGAGCAATCAGCCCCAGCATTTT.

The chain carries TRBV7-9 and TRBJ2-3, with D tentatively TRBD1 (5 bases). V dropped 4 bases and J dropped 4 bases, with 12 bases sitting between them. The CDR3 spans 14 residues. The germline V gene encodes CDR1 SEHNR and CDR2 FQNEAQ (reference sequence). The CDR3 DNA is TGTGCCAGCAGCTCCTCCGTGGGGCCAGATACGCAGTATTTT. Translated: CASSSSVGPDTQYF.

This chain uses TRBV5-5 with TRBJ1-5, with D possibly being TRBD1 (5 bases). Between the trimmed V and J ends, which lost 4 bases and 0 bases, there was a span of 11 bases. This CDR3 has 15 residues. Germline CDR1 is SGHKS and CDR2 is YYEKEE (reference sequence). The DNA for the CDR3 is TGTGCCAGCAGCCCTAACAGGAATAGCAATCAGCCCCAGCATTTT. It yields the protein CASSPNRNSNQPQHF.

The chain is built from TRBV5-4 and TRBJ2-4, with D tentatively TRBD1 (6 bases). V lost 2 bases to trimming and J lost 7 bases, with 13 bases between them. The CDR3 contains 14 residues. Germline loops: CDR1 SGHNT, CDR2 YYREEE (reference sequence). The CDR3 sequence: CASSFGQGRNIQYF. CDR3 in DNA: TGTGCCAGCAGCTTTGGGCAGGGGCGGAACATTCAGTACTTC.